Shown below are 6 T cell receptor beta chains from a single sample sequenced in a study of graft-versus-host responses after intestinal transplantation. Here immunoSEQ multiplex PCR was the method, and the copy in TCRdb shows in-frame clones only, minus some. The sample includes about 51,000 clones, about 89% of them seen just once. These receptors have no known antigen. The input for sequencing was unstimulated CD4+ T cells sorted from spleen or lymph node cells, taken before transplant. The receptors stem from a human donor who was the organ donor for an intestinal transplant.

The chain links TRBV12-5 to TRBJ2-1, with 8 bases that match TRBD1. This CDR3 spans 16 amino acids. The germline V gene has CDR1 LGHNT and CDR2 FRNRAP. Germline trimming cut 5 bases from V and 8 bases from J; bases unmatched to any gene: 14. CDR3 amino acids: CASGGPRGQVFYEQFF. As DNA, the CDR3 is TGTGCTAGTGGTGGCCCCCGGGGACAGGTCTTTTATGAGCAGTTCTTC.

The chain combines TRBV28 with TRBJ2-7; the match to TRBD1 covers 7 bases. Germline assignment: CDR1 MDHEN and CDR2 SYDVKM. This CDR3 contains 12 residues. V was pared by 11 bases and J by 5 bases, with 9 bases of the junction left unmatched. CDR3 in amino acids: CAGGQNHDEQYF. In nucleotides, the CDR3 is TGTGCCGGGGGACAGAATCACGACGAGCAGTACTTC.

This rearrangement joins TRBV15 to TRBJ2-1; 11 nucleotides agree with TRBD2. Germline-derived CDR1 and CDR2 are LNHNV and YYDKDF (reference sequence). The CDR3 length is 17 residues. Losses at the gene ends were 1 base for V and 10 bases for J; bases not matched to a gene: 12. The chain's CDR3 is CATSRGTGLAAKGEQFF. The CDR3 DNA sequence: TGTGCCACCAGCAGAGGAACGGGACTAGCGGCGAAAGGGGAGCAGTTCTTC.

The chain carries TRBV6-1 and TRBJ1-6; maybe TRBD1 (6 bases). CDR1 and CDR2 (germline): MNHNS, SASEGT. Trimming took off 3 bases at V and 7 bases at J, with 13 bases between the two ends. The CDR3 spans 15 residues. The CDR3 reads CASSDEAGQNSPLHF. CDR3 coding DNA: TGTGCCAGCAGTGACGAGGCTGGACAGAATTCACCCCTCCACTTT.

The rearrangement uses TRBV6-6 and TRBJ1-1; possible D gene TRBD1, 5 bases. Trimming left V 2 bases short and J 1 base short, with 8 bases between. The length of the CDR3 is 14 residues. The germline V gene encodes CDR1 MNHNY and CDR2 SVGAGI (reference sequence). The CDR3 DNA sequence: TGTGCCAGCAGTTACGGGGCAGGGAACACTGAAGCTTTCTTT. As protein: CASSYGAGNTEAFF.

This clone was counted once. This rearrangement joins TRBV5-5 to TRBJ1-5, with 8 bases fitting TRBD1. J lost 6 bases, V lost 5 bases, and 7 bases had no gene match. Germline V lookup: CDR1 SGHKS, CDR2 YYEKEE (reference sequence). CDR3 length: 14 residues. For the CDR3, the DNA is TGTGCCAGCAGGCCCCGGACAGGGTTTCAGCCCCAGCATTTT. As protein: CASRPRTGFQPQHF. Using reference TRBV5-5 and TRBJ1-5 for the parts outside the CDR3, the full variable domain is DAGVTQSPTHLIKTRGQQVTLRCSPISGHKSVSWYQQVLGQGPQFIFQYYEKEERGRGNFPDRFSARQFPNYSSELNVNALLLGDSALYLCASRPRTGFQPQHFGDGTRLSIL.